This T cell receptor beta chain was found in a study of control samples from healthy donors and cancer patients. Germline V CDR1 and CDR2: SGDLS, YYNGEE. This CDR3 spans 12 amino acids. Trimming left V 6 bases short and J 7 bases short, with 13 bases between. Sequenced by immunoSEQ multiplex PCR; TCRdb stores in-frame clones only, minus some. The sample carries 70,000 to 80,000 clones, 87% recorded once. The chain carries TRBV9 and TRBJ1-2, with D unclear. The receptor was derived from a woman aged 50 to 60 in good health. The sequenced sample consisted of blood. The CDR3 loop is CASKTGTSGYTF. In DNA form, the CDR3 reads TGTGCCAGCAAAACGGGTACGAGTGGCTACACCTTC.